Presented here are 7 T cell receptor beta chains from one specimen sequenced in a study of somatic mutations in cytotoxic T cells in rheumatoid arthritis (dated by TCRdb to between 2016 and 2019). To prepare the library, the immunoSEQ multiplex PCR assay was applied. Held by TCRdb, this immuneACCESS table contains in-frame sequences only and omits some clones. Under half of the omission traces to an unresolved V gene where checked; the cause of the rest is unknown. Across this sample there are fewer than 30,000 clones, with 82% seen only once. Of the sample, around 5% falls within the top ten clones. The sample consisted of CD8+ T cells sorted from blood. These receptors all stem from a man aged 45 to 65 in good health.

The genes are TRBV5-1 and TRBJ2-1; 9 nucleotides align to TRBD2. There are 15 residues in the CDR3. V was clipped by 7 bases and J by 3 bases; unmatched bases: 8. Germline CDR1 and CDR2: SGHRS and YFSETQ. CDR3 residues: CASGRNSGSYNEQFF. Written as DNA, the CDR3 is TGCGCCAGCGGTCGGAATAGCGGGAGCTACAATGAGCAGTTCTTC.

The rearrangement joins TRBV19 to TRBJ1-5, with D unresolved. Germline CDR1 and CDR2: LNHDA and SQIVND (reference sequence). CDR3 size: 15 residues. Trimming took 4 bases from V and 5 from J, leaving 15 bases between them. The CDR3: CASSTRTYEHQPQHF. Written as DNA, the CDR3 is TGTGCCAGTAGTACCCGGACTTATGAACATCAGCCCCAGCATTTT. Full variable domain (outside the CDR3, taken from reference TRBV19 and TRBJ1-5): DGGITQSPKYLFRKEGQNVTLSCEQNLNHDAMYWYRQDPGQGLRLIYYSQIVNDFQKGDIAEGYSVSREKKESFPLTVTSAQKNPTAFYLCASSTRTYEHQPQHFGDGTRLSIL.

This chain links TRBV15 with TRBJ2-1; 9 nucleotides agree with TRBD2. J lost 0 bases, V lost 5 bases, and 2 bases had no gene match. The germline gives CDR1 LNHNV, CDR2 YYDKDF (reference sequence). This CDR3 comprises 15 residues. As DNA, the CDR3 is TGTGCCACCAGCTTAGCGGGGGCCTCCTACAATGAGCAGTTCTTC. Protein: CATSLAGASYNEQFF.

This CDR3 reads CAIRPNKYEQYF. In DNA form, the CDR3 reads TGTGCCATCAGACCGAACAAGTACGAGCAGTACTTC. The chain combines TRBV10-3 with TRBJ2-7; D not certain. Trimming took 6 bases from V and 4 from J, leaving 10 bases between them. The germline CDR1 and CDR2 sequences are ENHRY and SYGVKD. The CDR3 totals 12 residues.

The chain couples TRBV9 to TRBJ2-6; D remains unclear. The germline V gene has CDR1 SGDLS and CDR2 YYNGEE. Trimming left V 0 bases short and J 1 base short, with 26 bases between. The CDR3 sequence is 22 residues long. The CDR3 bases are TGTGCCAGCAGCGTAGCTAATTCTGGCCGGGCTCCCGAAATTTCTGGGGCCAACGTCCTGACTTTC. It yields the protein CASSVANSGRAPEISGANVLTF.

The rearrangement joins TRBV9 to TRBJ2-1; D perhaps matches TRBD2 (7 bases). Germline loops: CDR1 SGDLS, CDR2 YYNGEE. The CDR3 is 16 amino acids. V was shortened by 4 bases and J by 4 bases, with 18 bases between the two germline ends. Here the CDR3 DNA reads TGTGCCAGCAGCCTAGGGAGGGGGTTAGGGTACAATGAGCAGTTCTTC. This translates into CASSLGRGLGYNEQFF.

The gene calls are TRBV7-9 and TRBJ2-6; D not resolved. Trimming left V 0 bases short and J 0 bases short, with 3 bases between. Germline V lookup: CDR1 SEHNR, CDR2 FQNEAQ (reference sequence). The CDR3 contains 15 residues. The DNA of the CDR3 is TGTGCCAGCAGCTTAGCCAGCTCTGGGGCCAACGTCCTGACTTTC. Translated: CASSLASSGANVLTF.